The 24 T cell receptor beta chains reported below all come from one sample, sequenced in a study of cytomegalovirus exposure and HLA in healthy donors. The PCR ran on 60 Vbeta and 13 Jbeta primers. Clones were sequenced by immunoSEQ multiplex PCR, and TCRdb holds only the in-frame ones, with some missing. The table shows around 140,000 clones, with about 70% occurring only once. The sample consisted of PBMCs. The receptors stem from a woman aged 60-70 years in good health and CMV-seropositive.

In nucleotides, the CDR3 is TGTGCCAGTAGTACTGGTAGGGACAACTACAGCAATCAGCCCCAGCATTTT. Translated, it gives CASSTGRDNYSNQPQHF. The chain uses TRBV19 and TRBJ1-5; maybe TRBD1 (6 bases). CDR1 and CDR2 from the germline V gene are LNHDA and SQIVND (reference sequence). Trimming left V 4 bases short and J 1 base short, with 17 bases between. CDR3 length: 17 residues.

J is TRBJ2-1 and V is TRBV29-1; 8 nucleotides line up with TRBD2. CDR1 and CDR2 (germline): SQVTM, ANQGSEA. This CDR3 is 15 amino acids long. V gave up 2 bases and J gave up 5 bases; unmatched junction bases: 8. The CDR3 DNA is TGCAGCGTTGAAAGGCGTAGCGGGACTAACAATGAGCAGTTCTTC. Protein product: CSVERRSGTNNEQFF.

In DNA form, the CDR3 reads TGCGCCAGCAGCCCGCTAAGTCCCTACCAAGAGACCCAGTACTTC. This codes for CASSPLSPYQETQYF. The genes are TRBV4-1 and TRBJ2-5; the D is unclear. The CDR3 contains 15 residues. The germline gives CDR1 MGHRA, CDR2 YSYEKL. V was pared by 4 bases and J by 0 bases, with 12 bases between.

V usage is TRBV7-9 and J usage is TRBJ2-7; TRBD1 matches 7 bases. V trimming: 5 bases; J trimming: 1 base; junction bases outside the gene matches: 5. Germline V lookup: CDR1 SEHNR, CDR2 FQNEAQ (reference sequence). The CDR3 extends over 14 amino acids. CDR3 loop: CASSRTGNSYEQYF. The CDR3 coding sequence is TGTGCCAGCAGCAGGACAGGTAATTCCTACGAGCAGTACTTC.

The rearrangement links TRBV7-6 to TRBJ2-2, with D perhaps TRBD1 (6 bases). Germline V gene lookup returns CDR1 SGHVS and CDR2 FNYEAQ. CDR3 length: 14 residues. With 6 bases removed from V and 1 base from J, the gap between germline ends came to 9 bases. As DNA, the CDR3 is TGTGCCAGCAGTAGGGGACAGAACACCGGGGAGCTGTTTTTT. As protein: CASSRGQNTGELFF.

This clone was seen a few times. V usage is TRBV5-6 and J usage is TRBJ2-5, with 7 bases that match TRBD2. Losses at the gene ends were 2 bases for V and 5 bases for J; bases not matched to a gene: 9. The CDR3 is made up of 15 amino acids. The V gene's germline CDR1 is SGHDT and CDR2 YYEEEE. The CDR3 bases are TGTGCCAGCAGCTTCGGCCTAGCGGAGAGGGAGACCCAGTACTTC. Amino acid sequence: CASSFGLAERETQYF. Together with reference TRBV5-6 and TRBJ2-5, the CDR3 gives the full variable domain: DAGVTQSPTHLIKTRGQQVTLRCSPKSGHDTVSWYQQALGQGPQFIFQYYEEEERQRGNFPDRFSGHQFPNYSSELNVNALLLGDSALYLCASSFGLAERETQYFGPGTRLLVL.

This chain connects TRBV5-1 to TRBJ1-4; D unclear. The V gene's germline CDR1 is SGHRS and CDR2 YFSETQ. Trimming stripped 0 bases from V and 0 bases from J, with 6 bases between. CDR3 size: 15 residues. CDR3 residues: CASSLGGTTNEKLFF. The CDR3 DNA reads as TGCGCCAGCAGCTTGGGCGGCACAACTAATGAAAAACTGTTTTTT.

J is TRBJ2-2 and V is TRBV5-1; tentatively, D is TRBD2 (5 bases). Trimming shortened V by 0 bases and J by 8 bases, and 14 bases separated the two germline ends. The length of the CDR3 is 15 residues. CDR1 SGHRS and CDR2 YFSETQ come from the germline V gene. CDR3 sequence reads: CASSLAGETEGELFF. DNA for the CDR3: TGCGCCAGCAGCTTGGCCGGGGAGACTGAAGGGGAGCTGTTTTTT.

Comments on this clone: The same CDR3 arises from other DNA sequences in this sample as well. The rearrangement joins TRBV28 to TRBJ1-5; tentative D call: TRBD1 (5 bases). Germline CDR1 is MDHEN and CDR2 is SYDVKM. The CDR3 is 15 residues long. The V and J ends lost 6 bases and 6 bases respectively, with 18 bases between them. The CDR3 DNA is TGTGCCAGCAGGTCGGGGCAGGGAGGGCCTCAGCCCCAGCATTTT. Its protein product is CASRSGQGGPQPQHF.

The gene calls are TRBV5-1 and TRBJ2-5; 8 nucleotides match TRBD1. This CDR3 has 15 residues. The V gene end was trimmed by 0 bases and the J gene end by 4 bases; junction bases not matched to a gene: 5. Germline-derived CDR1 and CDR2 are SGHRS and YFSETQ. For the CDR3, the DNA is TGCGCCAGCAGCTTGGGACAGGGGTTACGAGAGACCCAGTACTTC. This codes for CASSLGQGLRETQYF.

The CDR3 DNA follows: TGTGCCAGCAGCTTGAATTTTGGACAGGGGCAGTTCTTC. Amino acids: CASSLNFGQGQFF. V usage is TRBV7-6 and J usage is TRBJ2-1; 8 nucleotides match TRBD1. CDR3 size: 13 residues. V was clipped by 3 bases and J by 12 bases; unmatched bases: 7. Per the germline V gene, CDR1 is SGHVS and CDR2 is FNYEAQ.

This chain joins TRBV4-1 and TRBJ2-5; TRBD2 aligns across 13 bases. The CDR3 length is 16 residues. The junction had 4 bases not matched to a gene; V was cut back by 1 base and J by 5 bases. Per germline, CDR1 MGHRA and CDR2 YSYEKL. The CDR3 reads CASSQVGLAGVETQYF. The CDR3 DNA follows: TGCGCCAGCAGCCAAGTTGGACTAGCGGGAGTCGAGACCCAGTACTTC.

In DNA form, the CDR3 reads TGTGCCAGAAGACCTCTAGCGGGCACAGATACGCAGTATTTT. It yields the protein CARRPLAGTDTQYF. The V call is TRBV5-3, the J call TRBJ2-3, with 7 bases that match TRBD2. TRBV5-3 is an open reading frame whose function is uncertain. CDR3 length equals 14 residues. V lost 5 bases and J lost 1; bases outside the gene matches: 4.

The chain links TRBV28 to TRBJ1-1; D is perhaps TRBD1 (6 bases). Trimming pared 7 bases from V and 4 bases from J, leaving 10 bases between. Germline CDR1 MDHEN, CDR2 SYDVKM. CDR3 size: 12 residues. In nucleotides, the CDR3 is TGTGCCAGCACCGACAGGTTCACTGAAGCTTTCTTT. It codes for CASTDRFTEAFF. The variable domain in full, completed from reference TRBV28 and TRBJ1-1, reads DVKVTQSSRYLVKRTGEKVFLECVQDMDHENMFWYRQDPGLGLRLIYFSYDVKMKEKGDIPEGYSVSREKKERFSLILESASTNQTSMYLCASTDRFTEAFFGQGTRLTVV.

This clone was seen more than once but under ten times. The chain joins TRBV7-9 to TRBJ2-1, with a possible D match to TRBD1 (7 bases). Trimming left V 1 base short and J 4 bases short, with 17 bases between. This CDR3 has 17 amino acids. Germline CDR1 SEHNR, CDR2 FQNEAQ (reference sequence). The DNA for the CDR3 is TGTGCCAGCAGCTTAGGTTCCGGAGGGGGCGCTTACAATGAGCAGTTCTTC. Protein: CASSLGSGGGAYNEQFF.

The chain combines TRBV7-8 with TRBJ2-3; perhaps TRBD2 as D (6 bases). The CDR3 runs 11 residues. Trimming pared 5 bases from V and 14 bases from J, leaving 14 bases between. Germline lookup yields CDR1 SGHVS and CDR2 FQNEAQ. The CDR3 loop is CASSPGTLLYF. The DNA of the CDR3 is TGTGCCAGCAGCCCCGGGACTCTCTTGTATTTT.

This clone has just a few counts. The chain employs TRBV7-3 and TRBJ2-1, with a tentative D call TRBD2 (6 bases). The germline V gene has CDR1 SGHTA and CDR2 FQGTGA. CDR3 length equals 13 residues. With 1 base removed from V and 7 bases from J, the gap between germline ends came to 8 bases. The chain's CDR3 is CASSLSGANEQFF. DNA for the CDR3: TGTGCCAGCAGCTTAAGCGGGGCGAATGAGCAGTTCTTC.

The chain links TRBV7-9 to TRBJ1-1; D possibly corresponds to TRBD1 (5 bases). V gave up 4 bases and J gave up 6 bases, with 12 bases separating them. Germline CDR1 is SEHNR and CDR2 is FQNEAQ (reference sequence). The CDR3 has 13 amino acids. The CDR3 region has the DNA TGTGCCAGCAGCTCTCCGATGGGGCCTGAAGCTTTCTTT. The encoded protein is CASSSPMGPEAFF.

The chain has TRBV5-1 and TRBJ2-1, with 9 bases aligning to TRBD1. Germline trimming cut 4 bases from V and 5 bases from J; bases unmatched to any gene: 4. CDR1 SGHRS and CDR2 YFSETQ come from the germline V gene. The CDR3 has 14 residues. The CDR3 coding sequence is TGCGCCAGCAGCCCGGACAGGGGCCACAATGAGCAGTTCTTC. This translates into CASSPDRGHNEQFF.

There are a few counts of this clone. V and J are TRBV28 and TRBJ1-5, with TRBD1 identical over 9 bases. CDR1 and CDR2 (germline): MDHEN, SYDVKM. The trim removed 8 bases at V and 6 bases at J, leaving 14 bases unmatched. The CDR3 is 16 amino acids. The chain's CDR3 is CASDRVGTGQGQPQHF. The CDR3 DNA sequence: TGTGCCAGCGATCGGGTGGGGACAGGGCAGGGTCAGCCCCAGCATTTT.

The rearrangement uses TRBV13 and TRBJ1-2; D might be TRBD1 (5 bases). V shed 2 bases and J shed 6 bases, with 10 bases lying between them. The CDR3 extends over 13 amino acids. The germline V gene encodes CDR1 PRHDT and CDR2 FYEKMQ (reference sequence). The CDR3 region is CASSLLPGNGYTF. DNA for the CDR3: TGTGCCAGCAGCTTACTACCAGGGAATGGCTACACCTTC.

The chain links TRBV9 to TRBJ1-2; 9 bases agree with TRBD1. Germline CDR1 and CDR2: SGDLS and YYNGEE. This CDR3 has 15 amino acids. The V segment lost 0 bases and the J segment 8 bases; nucleotides outside the gene matches: 8. Here the CDR3 DNA reads TGTGCCAGCAGCGTAGTAGAGGGGACAGGGAACGGCTACACCTTC. Its protein is CASSVVEGTGNGYTF. The complete variable domain, with remaining parts taken from reference TRBV9 and TRBJ1-2, reads DSGVTQTPKHLITATGQRVTLRCSPRSGDLSVYWYQQSLDQGLQFLIQYYNGEERAKGNILERFSAQQFPDLHSELNLSSLELGDSALYFCASSVVEGTGNGYTFGSGTRLTVV.

This chain uses TRBV7-6 with TRBJ2-5, with D unresolved. Germline CDR1 reads SGHVS; CDR2 reads FNYEAQ. Trimming shortened V by 3 bases and J by 5 bases, and 10 bases separated the two germline ends. This CDR3 spans 13 amino acids. For the CDR3, the DNA is TGTGCCAGCAGCTTCAGCGCATCCGAGACCCAGTACTTC. Amino acids: CASSFSASETQYF.

V is TRBV20-1 and J is TRBJ1-2; 7 nucleotides match TRBD1. From germline, CDR1 is DFQATT and CDR2 SNEGSKA (reference sequence). The CDR3 contains 10 residues. Here the CDR3 DNA reads TGCAGCCCGACAGGGCAGGGCTACACCTTC. This codes for CSPTGQGYTF.